Following are 30 T cell receptor beta chains from one sample sequenced in a study of PD-L1 blockade in urothelial cancer. Time point denoted: pretreatment peripheral blood. Data came from immunoSEQ multiplex PCR; TCRdb stores just in-frame clones and leaves some out. The table shows tens of thousands of clones, with roughly four fifths occurring only once. Material: PBMCs, obtained around atezolizumab (anti-PD-L1) treatment. Receptor source: a man between 65 and 85 years old with urothelial cancer.

The chain combines TRBV29-1 with TRBJ1-1, with D unresolved. The CDR3 has 14 amino acids. CDR1 is SQVTM, CDR2 ANQGSEA, per germline. V lost 6 bases and J lost 4, with 18 bases in between. In DNA form, the CDR3 reads TGCAGCGTCGGAAAGGAAGGAGGATTCACTGAAGCTTTCTTT. Amino acid sequence: CSVGKEGGFTEAFF. Full variable domain (rest looked up from reference TRBV29-1 and TRBJ1-1): SAVISQKPSRDICQRGTSLTIQCQVDSQVTMMFWYRQQPGQSLTLIATANQGSEATYESGFVIDKFPISRPNLTFSTLTVSNMSPEDSSIYLCSVGKEGGFTEAFFGQGTRLTVV.

The chain joins TRBV2 to TRBJ1-1, with no clear D. Looked up from germline, CDR1 is SNHLY and CDR2 is FYNNEI. CDR3 length: 13 residues. Trimming took off 5 bases at V and 0 bases at J, with 7 bases between the two ends. The CDR3 loop is CASSQDMNTEAFF. CDR3 nucleotides: TGTGCCAGCAGTCAAGACATGAACACTGAAGCTTTCTTT.

The chain couples TRBV5-1 to TRBJ1-2, with unresolved D. The germline V gene has CDR1 SGHRS and CDR2 YFSETQ. Trimming left V 4 bases short and J 4 bases short, with 14 bases between. This CDR3 has 14 residues. CDR3 sequence reads: CASSPSHTVYGYTF. The CDR3 region has the DNA TGCGCCAGCAGCCCCTCTCATACTGTCTATGGCTACACCTTC.

The CDR3 region is CASSLVGADGYTF. The CDR3 bases are TGTGCCAGCAGCCTTGTGGGGGCGGACGGCTACACCTTC. The chain couples TRBV5-4 to TRBJ1-2, with D maybe TRBD1 (6 bases). Germline assignment: CDR1 SGHNT and CDR2 YYREEE (reference sequence). V lost 4 bases and J lost 8, with 15 bases in between. CDR3 length: 13 amino acids.

In nucleotides, the CDR3 is TGTGCCAGCAGTGAAATGGGCAGTCTTAACACTGAAGCTTTCTTT. The encoded protein is CASSEMGSLNTEAFF. This chain joins TRBV6-1 and TRBJ1-1, with D unresolved. V was shortened by 2 bases and J by 2 bases, with 12 bases between the two germline ends. The CDR3 has 15 amino acids. Germline V gene data show CDR1 as MNHNS and CDR2 as SASEGT.

This chain uses TRBV7-8 with TRBJ2-1; D remains ambiguous. Germline V gene sequence: CDR1 SGHVS, CDR2 FQNEAQ. This CDR3 spans 15 amino acids. Trimming removed 1 base at V and 8 bases at J, with 15 bases between. CDR3 nucleotide sequence: TGTGCCAGCAGCTTAGAAGAGAGGTGGGTCGATGAGCAGTTCTTC. Its protein is CASSLEERWVDEQFF.

This clone was counted a single time. This chain uses TRBV27 with TRBJ1-1, with a possible D match to TRBD1 (5 bases). Germline V gene sequence: CDR1 MNHEY, CDR2 SMNVEV (reference sequence). This CDR3 is built from 13 residues. V shed 4 bases and J shed 1 base, with 7 bases lying between them. CDR3 DNA: TGTGCCAGCAGTTGGGGCGGGAACACTGAAGCTTTCTTT. Translation gives CASSWGGNTEAFF.

This clone was detected only a few times. This rearrangement joins TRBV6-6 to TRBJ1-1; the match to TRBD1 covers 8 bases. CDR3 length: 13 residues. V lost 6 bases, J lost 5 bases, and 5 bases stayed unmatched. Germline V gene data show CDR1 as MNHNY and CDR2 as SVGAGI (reference sequence). The CDR3 reads CASSPGQGTEAFF. The CDR3, as DNA: TGTGCCAGCAGCCCCGGACAGGGTACTGAAGCTTTCTTT.

This clone appeared a few times. V and J are TRBV7-2 and TRBJ2-7; possible D gene TRBD2, 6 bases. The V and J ends lost 5 bases and 6 bases respectively, with 11 bases between them. Germline V CDR1 and CDR2: SGHTA, FQGNSA. This CDR3 contains 12 residues. The CDR3 nucleotides read TGTGCCAGCAGCCCGGAGGGAGTCGAGCAGTACTTC. Amino acid sequence: CASSPEGVEQYF.

The chain carries TRBV13 and TRBJ1-3; weak D call: TRBD1 (5 bases). CDR1 and CDR2 (germline): PRHDT, FYEKMQ (reference sequence). V lost 8 bases, J lost 4 bases, and 12 bases lay in between. CDR3 length: 13 amino acids. CDR3 nucleotides: TGTGCCAGCGGAGGGACGGTGGGAAACACCATATATTTT. Amino acids: CASGGTVGNTIYF.

In this sample, this clone turned up once. The chain is built from TRBV4-3 and TRBJ1-1; D uncertain. The V end was cut by 2 bases, the J end by 1 base, with 8 bases between. The CDR3 consists of 14 residues. The germline gives CDR1 LGHNA, CDR2 YSLEER. The CDR3 DNA reads as TGCGCCAGCAGCCAATGGACTAAGAACACTGAAGCTTTCTTT. It translates to CASSQWTKNTEAFF.

This clone showed up just once. V gene TRBV18 combines with J gene TRBJ2-5, with D maybe TRBD2 (5 bases). V shed 6 bases and J shed 2 bases, with 16 bases lying between them. The CDR3 runs to 15 residues. From germline, CDR1 is KGHSH and CDR2 LQKENI. The CDR3, as DNA: TGTGCCAGCTCGCTATCCCGGGGAGTACAAGAGACCCAGTACTTC. Residues: CASSLSRGVQETQYF.

The J gene is TRBJ2-7, the V gene TRBV27; tentative D call: TRBD2 (7 bases). The CDR3 runs 14 residues. V was shortened by 0 bases and J by 7 bases, with 13 bases between the two germline ends. Germline V gives CDR1 MNHEY, CDR2 SMNVEV (reference sequence). CDR3 coding DNA: TGTGCCAGCAGTTTATCGAAGAGGGGGGGAGAGCAGTACTTC. As protein: CASSLSKRGGEQYF.

This sequence joins TRBV6-4 and TRBJ2-1; D is possibly TRBD1 (5 bases). The CDR3 is 14 amino acids. Trimming removed 2 bases at V and 6 bases at J, with 11 bases between. The germline V gene encodes CDR1 MRHNA and CDR2 SNTAGT. Here the CDR3 DNA reads TGTGCCAGCAGTGACACCTCCCAGGGCAATGAGCAGTTCTTC. Amino acid sequence: CASSDTSQGNEQFF.

This clone is a singleton in its sample. The chain carries TRBV30 and TRBJ2-7; the match to TRBD1 covers 7 bases. This CDR3 contains 12 residues. J gave up 6 bases and V 2 bases, and 4 bases lay outside the gene matches. Germline V lookup: CDR1 GTSNPN, CDR2 SVGIG (reference sequence). CDR3 in amino acids: CAWSRQGREQYF. CDR3 nucleotide sequence: TGTGCCTGGAGTCGACAGGGTCGCGAGCAGTACTTC.

The chain uses TRBV7-9 and TRBJ1-5; D not resolved. The CDR3 has 14 residues. CDR1 and CDR2 (germline): SEHNR, FQNEAQ (reference sequence). The germline V and J ends were trimmed by 5 bases and 6 bases, with 14 bases remaining between them. Here the CDR3 reads CASSIGGGSQPQHF. CDR3 nucleotides: TGTGCCAGCAGCATAGGAGGAGGTAGTCAGCCCCAGCATTTT.

This clone was recorded only once. CDR3: CASSLRAGGDNEQFF. CDR3 nucleotides: TGTGCCAGCAGCTTAAGAGCGGGAGGAGACAATGAGCAGTTCTTC. The chain uses TRBV11-3 and TRBJ2-1, with 9 positions matching TRBD2. V shed 2 bases, J shed 5 bases, and the junction held 4 bases outside the gene matches. Germline V gives CDR1 SGHNT, CDR2 YENEEA. This CDR3 has 15 residues.

This chain connects TRBV19 to TRBJ1-5, with D possibly being TRBD1 (5 bases). The CDR3 spans 12 residues. Germline CDR1 LNHDA, CDR2 SQIVND (reference sequence). The V gene lost 4 bases and the J gene lost 9 bases, with 10 bases spanning the gap. Here the CDR3 DNA reads TGTGCCAGTAGTACAGGGTTCGGGCCCCAGCATTTT. Protein sequence: CASSTGFGPQHF.

Written as DNA, the CDR3 is TGTGCCAGCACCCAAGCCGGGGGGCCGTACGAGCAGTACTTC. It is translated as CASTQAGGPYEQYF. V is TRBV7-8 and J is TRBJ2-7; a possible D gene is TRBD2 (7 bases). Trimming removed 7 bases from V and 4 bases from J, with 17 bases in between. The CDR3 is made up of 14 amino acids. Germline V CDR1 and CDR2: SGHVS, FQNEAQ.

This chain links TRBV4-3 with TRBJ2-3; D possibly corresponds to TRBD2 (6 bases). Trimming cost V 5 bases and J 7 bases, with 10 bases left between them. Germline V CDR1 and CDR2: LGHNA, YSLEER. The CDR3 is made up of 12 amino acids. The CDR3 DNA sequence: TGCGCCAGCAGCGCCCGGGGGAATACGCAGTATTTT. Translating gives CASSARGNTQYF.

The V and J genes are TRBV10-3 and TRBJ2-1, with 11 bases fitting TRBD2. The junction had 8 bases not matched to a gene; V was cut back by 4 bases and J by 15 bases. This CDR3 has 13 amino acids. Germline-derived CDR1 and CDR2 are ENHRY and SYGVKD. CDR3 in DNA: TGTGCCATCAGTGCGGTTAGCGGGGGGGCCCTGTTCTTC. Residues: CAISAVSGGALFF.

This sequence joins TRBV7-2 and TRBJ2-7, with 8 nucleotides matching TRBD2. CDR1 SGHTA and CDR2 FQGNSA come from the germline V gene. The trim removed 4 bases at V and 1 base at J, leaving 9 bases unmatched. The CDR3 extends over 16 amino acids. CDR3 region: CASSSVASGFSYEQYF. CDR3 DNA: TGTGCCAGCAGCTCGGTGGCTAGCGGGTTTTCCTACGAGCAGTACTTC.

V usage is TRBV5-1 and J usage is TRBJ1-2; no reliable D call. V was cut by 1 base and J by 0 bases, with 10 bases left in between. CDR1 is SGHRS and CDR2 is YFSETQ in the germline V gene. This CDR3 comprises 15 residues. The CDR3, as DNA: TGCGCCAGCAGCTTGAACGGAGATACTAACTATGGCTACACCTTC. As protein: CASSLNGDTNYGYTF.

V is TRBV2 and J is TRBJ1-3; 7 positions agree with TRBD1. The J segment lost 0 bases and the V segment lost 8 bases, leaving 1 base of the junction unmatched. The length of the CDR3 is 13 residues. CDR1 and CDR2 (germline): SNHLY, FYNNEI. CDR3 DNA sequence: TGTGCCAGCGGGACAGACTCTGGAAACACCATATATTTT. Protein product: CASGTDSGNTIYF.

The CDR3 is CASSWQGGNYGYTF. The CDR3 DNA sequence: TGCGCCAGCAGCTGGCAGGGGGGAAACTATGGCTACACCTTC. The chain uses TRBV5-1 and TRBJ1-2, with TRBD1 matching over 7 bases. The V segment lost 3 bases and the J segment 2 bases; nucleotides outside the gene matches: 4. Germline CDR1 is SGHRS and CDR2 is YFSETQ. The length of the CDR3 is 14 residues.

This chain links TRBV28 with TRBJ2-3; D is possibly TRBD2 (5 bases). CDR1 and CDR2 from the germline V gene are MDHEN and SYDVKM. V was cut by 1 base and J by 1 base, with 9 bases left in between. The CDR3 extends over 15 amino acids. The CDR3 sequence: CASSLSAGGTDTQYF. DNA of the CDR3: TGTGCCAGCAGTTTATCCGCCGGGGGCACAGATACGCAGTATTTT.

The V gene is TRBV28, the J gene TRBJ1-5; D is unclear. CDR1 and CDR2 from the germline V gene are MDHEN and SYDVKM. V lost 6 bases to trimming and J lost 2 bases, with 14 bases between them. This CDR3 comprises 15 residues. The CDR3 loop is CASSDTGSGNQPQHF. The CDR3 nucleotides are TGTGCCAGCAGCGATACGGGGAGTGGCAATCAGCCCCAGCATTTT.

V and J are TRBV4-1 and TRBJ2-5; 14 nucleotides align to TRBD2. This CDR3 is 22 amino acids long. V shed 0 bases, J shed 2 bases, and the junction held 17 bases outside the gene matches. CDR1 and CDR2 from the germline V gene are MGHRA and YSYEKL. The CDR3 protein is CASSQDSGTYPGLAGEQETQYF. CDR3 nucleotide sequence: TGCGCCAGCAGCCAAGATTCGGGGACATATCCGGGACTAGCGGGAGAGCAAGAGACCCAGTACTTC.

This clone appeared once. The chain uses TRBV11-2 and TRBJ1-1; no reliable D call. Trimming cost V 3 bases and J 0 bases, with 8 bases left between them. Per germline, CDR1 SGHAT and CDR2 FQNNGV. This CDR3 region has 14 residues. As DNA, the CDR3 is TGTGCCAGCAGCTTGATGGACTTGAACACTGAAGCTTTCTTT. Its protein product is CASSLMDLNTEAFF. Filled out from reference TRBV11-2 and TRBJ1-1, the complete variable domain reads EAGVAQSPRYKIIEKRQSVAFWCNPISGHATLYWYQQILGQGPKLLIQFQNNGVVDDSQLPKDRFSAERLKGVDSTLKIQPAKLEDSAVYLCASSLMDLNTEAFFGQGTRLTVV.

V gene TRBV5-1 combines with J gene TRBJ2-1, with D possibly matching TRBD2 (6 bases). Germline loops: CDR1 SGHRS, CDR2 YFSETQ. The CDR3 totals 16 residues. Trimming took 7 bases from V and 0 from J, leaving 17 bases between them. The CDR3 sequence: CASRPADGSSYNEQFF. The CDR3 nucleotides are TGCGCCAGCCGCCCCGCGGACGGGAGCTCCTACAATGAGCAGTTCTTC.